This T cell receptor beta chain was documented in a study of blood T cells in healthy people across ages. Study-level findings and limits: Diversity was higher, and naive CD4+ cells more numerous, in long-lived donors than in aged donors.

This clonotype has a handful of counts. Its matching antigen is unknown. With a J-beta primer mix and a sample-barcoded 5' primer, a second PCR ran 7 to 11 cycles. Template switching added a 12-random-nucleotide identifier to every cDNA molecule. Per sample, CDR3-containing paired-end reads numbered at least 3 million. TCRdb re-called the 5' RACE reads with MiXCR, one entry per CDR3 protein. Of fewer than 950,000 distinct CDR3 sequences listed, 40% to 65% are singletons. Trimming left V 2 bases short and J 11 bases short, with 15 bases between. CDR3 size: 13 residues. CDR1 and CDR2 from the germline V gene are SGHTA and FQGTGA.

Sequencing was done on a sample of blood. V is TRBV7-3 and J is TRBJ2-5; TRBD1 is a possible D gene (5 bases). The receptor was isolated from an older man in good health. The CDR3 protein is CASSLQGGDGQYF. CDR3 nucleotides: TGTGCCAGCAGCTTACAGGGCGGCGATGGGCAGTACTTC.